Below are 19 T cell receptor beta chains sequenced from a single sample in a study of CD4 T cell repertoires in COVID-19. Here immunoSEQ multiplex PCR was the method, and the copy in TCRdb shows in-frame clones only, minus some. The sample shows tens of thousands of clones, over 75% of them seen only once. Sequencing was done directly on freshly isolated, uncultured memory T cells. This material consisted of central memory CD4+ T cells from blood, taken before the COVID-19 pandemic. All receptors come from a human donor who had COVID-19.

The V call is TRBV2, the J call TRBJ1-3; D gene ambiguous. Germline assignment: CDR1 SNHLY and CDR2 FYNNEI. The CDR3 covers 15 residues. Deletions cut 5 bases from V and 2 bases from J, with 13 bases between. The CDR3, as DNA: TGTGCCAGCAGTCAGAACCGCCAGACTGGAAACACCATATATTTT. Amino acids: CASSQNRQTGNTIYF. Full variable domain (missing parts from reference TRBV2 and TRBJ1-3): EPEVTQTPSHQVTQMGQEVILRCVPISNHLYFYWYRQILGQKVEFLVSFYNNEISEKSEIFDDQFSVERPDGSNFTLKIRSTKLEDSAMYFCASSQNRQTGNTIYFGEGSWLTVV.

This chain connects TRBV27 to TRBJ1-5, with D uncertain. Trimming took off 4 bases at V and 1 base at J, with 8 bases between the two ends. Germline V gene lookup returns CDR1 MNHEY and CDR2 SMNVEV (reference sequence). This CDR3 is built from 14 residues. In DNA form, the CDR3 reads TGTGCCAGCAGTTACGGGAGCAGCAATCAGCCCCAGCATTTT. It is translated as CASSYGSSNQPQHF.

The chain couples TRBV5-4 to TRBJ1-6; 7 nucleotides align to TRBD1. Germline lookup yields CDR1 SGHNT and CDR2 YYREEE (reference sequence). J gave up 12 bases and V 2 bases, and 5 bases lay outside the gene matches. The CDR3 consists of 13 residues. In DNA form, the CDR3 reads TGTGCCAGCAGCTTCGGACAGGTCGGACCCCTCCACTTT. It translates to CASSFGQVGPLHF.

This CDR3 reads CATTSRDTQYF. The CDR3, as DNA: TGTGCCACCACTTCTAGAGATACGCAGTATTTT. The chain carries TRBV19 and TRBJ2-3; D is undetermined. The CDR3 extends over 11 amino acids. The V and J ends lost 10 bases and 5 bases respectively, with 10 bases between them. CDR1 LNHDA and CDR2 SQIVND come from the germline V gene (reference sequence).

The rearrangement uses TRBV5-1 and TRBJ2-3; no clear D. V was pared by 5 bases and J by 2 bases, with 9 bases between. The CDR3 spans 13 residues. The germline V gene has CDR1 SGHRS and CDR2 YFSETQ. The CDR3 DNA reads TGCGCCAGCAGTCCAACTACCACAGATACGCAGTATTTT. It specifies CASSPTTTDTQYF.

The chain uses TRBV10-3 and TRBJ2-1; D may be TRBD2 (6 bases). The CDR3 contains 14 residues. The V end was cut by 2 bases, the J end by 5 bases, with 10 bases between. CDR1 and CDR2 (germline): ENHRY, SYGVKD. CDR3 nucleotide sequence: TGTGCCATCAGTGAGGCGGGACGCCACAATGAGCAGTTCTTC. Amino acids: CAISEAGRHNEQFF.

This clone appeared a few times. J is TRBJ1-1 and V is TRBV30; D may be TRBD1 (5 bases). The V gene's germline CDR1 is GTSNPN and CDR2 SVGIG (reference sequence). This CDR3 is 11 amino acids long. The germline V and J ends were trimmed by 7 bases and 9 bases, with 15 bases remaining between them. DNA for the CDR3: TGTGCCTATGACTTCGACAGTAAAGCTTTCTTT. Its protein is CAYDFDSKAFF.

J is TRBJ1-2 and V is TRBV10-2, with a weak D call TRBD1 (6 bases). The CDR3 sequence is 15 residues long. Trimming cost V 3 bases and J 3 bases, with 14 bases left between them. From germline, CDR1 is WSHSY and CDR2 SAAADI. Written as DNA, the CDR3 is TGCGCCAGCAGTGATTGGGGGCAGGGCGACTATGGCTACACCTTC. Protein product: CASSDWGQGDYGYTF.

The J gene is TRBJ2-3, the V gene TRBV6-6; no clear D. Trimming left V 5 bases short and J 6 bases short, with 12 bases between. Germline V gene sequence: CDR1 MNHNY, CDR2 SVGAGI (reference sequence). This CDR3 region has 13 residues. As DNA, the CDR3 is TGTGCCAGCAGTATTGGCGGTGAGGATACGCAGTATTTT. This codes for CASSIGGEDTQYF.

The CDR3: CASTLGGETQYF. The DNA for the CDR3 is TGTGCCAGCACCCTAGGAGGCGAGACCCAGTACTTC. The chain couples TRBV7-2 to TRBJ2-5; weak D call: TRBD2 (5 bases). This CDR3 contains 12 residues. From germline, CDR1 is SGHTA and CDR2 FQGNSA. V lost 7 bases, J lost 5 bases, and 11 bases lay in between.

The chain has TRBV9 and TRBJ1-2; D not certain. Germline V CDR1 and CDR2: SGDLS, YYNGEE. The CDR3 contains 12 residues. Trimming left V 0 bases short and J 8 bases short, with 8 bases between. CDR3 loop: CASSVVAGGYTF. CDR3 nucleotides: TGTGCCAGCAGCGTAGTCGCAGGAGGCTACACCTTC. Complete variable domain (other parts from reference TRBV9 and TRBJ1-2): DSGVTQTPKHLITATGQRVTLRCSPRSGDLSVYWYQQSLDQGLQFLIQYYNGEERAKGNILERFSAQQFPDLHSELNLSSLELGDSALYFCASSVVAGGYTFGSGTRLTVV.

CDR3 nucleotides: TGTGCCAGCAGCTTTCAAACAGGGGGCACAGATACGCAGTATTTT. Its translation is CASSFQTGGTDTQYF. V and J are TRBV5-6 and TRBJ2-3; 7 bases map to TRBD1. This CDR3 is 15 amino acids long. Germline CDR1 and CDR2: SGHDT and YYEEEE. After removal of 2 bases from V and 1 base from J, the junction contained 4 bases not matched to a gene. Based on the CDR3 plus reference TRBV5-6 and TRBJ2-3, the full variable domain is DAGVTQSPTHLIKTRGQQVTLRCSPKSGHDTVSWYQQALGQGPQFIFQYYEEEERQRGNFPDRFSGHQFPNYSSELNVNALLLGDSALYLCASSFQTGGTDTQYFGPGTRLTVL.

The chain employs TRBV6-5 and TRBJ2-3, with D perhaps matching TRBD2 (6 bases). In germline, CDR1 is MNHEY, CDR2 SVGAGI. Trimming stripped 6 bases from V and 9 bases from J, with 22 bases between. There are 15 residues in the CDR3. The CDR3 DNA follows: TGTGCCAGCAGCCACGCGGGATTCGAGGCTCGCACGCAGTATTTT. Translated, it gives CASSHAGFEARTQYF.

Regarding this clone: This CDR3 is also generated by other DNA sequences in the sample. J is TRBJ1-6 and V is TRBV19, with 8 bases fitting TRBD1. V was clipped by 6 bases and J by 7 bases; unmatched bases: 5. The CDR3 is made up of 14 amino acids. The germline CDR1 and CDR2 sequences are LNHDA and SQIVND (reference sequence). CDR3 nucleotides: TGTGCCAGTAGGGGAGACAGGGGAAATTCACCCCTCCACTTT. Translation: CASRGDRGNSPLHF.

V and J are TRBV30 and TRBJ2-2; 10 positions agree with TRBD1. The CDR3 contains 12 residues. Germline CDR1 is GTSNPN and CDR2 is SVGIG (reference sequence). V lost 8 bases and J lost 7; bases outside the gene matches: 4. CDR3 DNA sequence: TGTGCCGGGACAGGGGTCGTCGGGGAGCTGTTTTTT. It specifies CAGTGVVGELFF.

In this sample, this clone turned up a few times. This rearrangement joins TRBV6-5 to TRBJ2-7, with 9 positions matching TRBD1. CDR3 size: 15 residues. The germline V gene has CDR1 MNHEY and CDR2 SVGAGI. Trimming cost V 4 bases and J 4 bases; bases outside gene matches: 8. This CDR3 reads CASSFPQGAGYEQYF. The DNA for the CDR3 is TGTGCCAGCAGTTTTCCACAGGGGGCCGGGTACGAGCAGTACTTC.

The chain links TRBV11-1 to TRBJ2-3; 7 bases agree with TRBD2. Germline V CDR1 and CDR2: SGHAT, FQDESV (reference sequence). The CDR3 consists of 15 residues. Germline trimming cut 7 bases from V and 6 bases from J; bases unmatched to any gene: 13. Written as DNA, the CDR3 is TGTGCCAGCACCCCGACTAGCTCCCCAGTCGATACGCAGTATTTT. Protein product: CASTPTSSPVDTQYF.

The chain carries TRBV2 and TRBJ1-1; weak D call: TRBD1 (6 bases). Germline V gene lookup returns CDR1 SNHLY and CDR2 FYNNEI. Between the trimmed V and J ends, which lost 5 bases and 0 bases, there was a span of 13 bases. The CDR3 contains 15 residues. The CDR3 coding sequence is TGTGCCAGCAGTCCTCCCGGACAGATGAACACTGAAGCTTTCTTT. This codes for CASSPPGQMNTEAFF.

This chain uses TRBV25-1 with TRBJ1-1; 7 bases fit TRBD1. The CDR3 contains 14 residues. Germline V gene data show CDR1 as MGHDK and CDR2 as SYGVNS. With 7 bases clipped from V and 4 bases from J, the junction kept 9 bases outside the gene matches. This CDR3 is CASTSDRELTEAFF. CDR3 coding DNA: TGTGCCAGCACTTCCGACAGGGAGCTCACTGAAGCTTTCTTT.